This T cell receptor beta chain was recovered during a study of cytomegalovirus exposure and HLA in healthy donors. In the study overall: Out of 398 genotyped donors, roughly 80% belonged to the Caucasian-associated ancestry cluster.

Notes on the study in general: Association with HLA alleles at 0.05 false discovery rate was found for 15,000 to 20,000 TCR beta sequences in a later analysis. Later work found that TCR association rates differed between HLA loci; DRB1 had the most and HLA-C the fewest. TRBV6-2, TRBV6-3 and some other V segments were excluded as indistinguishable.

In the PCR, 60 Vbeta and 13 Jbeta primers were used. The data were produced by immunoSEQ multiplex PCR, yet TCRdb's version contains in-frame clones alone and is incomplete. The data show approximately 110,000 clones, about 70% seen once. Trimming cost V 7 bases and J 3 bases; bases outside gene matches: 6. The CDR3 is made up of 17 amino acids. Germline loops: CDR1 MDHEN, CDR2 SYDVKM. Regarding this clone: Antigen unknown.

The rearrangement links TRBV28 to TRBJ2-6; 13 bases line up with TRBD2. Input material: PBMCs. The TCR sequence derives from a man aged 45 to 65 in good health and CMV-seropositive. The CDR3 loop is CASNPTSGRSGANVLTF. The CDR3 nucleotides read TGTGCCAGCAACCCGACTAGCGGGAGGAGTGGGGCCAACGTCCTGACTTTC. Full variable domain (missing parts from reference TRBV28 and TRBJ2-6): DVKVTQSSRYLVKRTGEKVFLECVQDMDHENMFWYRQDPGLGLRLIYFSYDVKMKEKGDIPEGYSVSREKKERFSLILESASTNQTSMYLCASNPTSGRSGANVLTFGAGSRLTVL.